These 17 T cell receptor beta chains came from one sample sequenced in a study of T cell repertoires in cytomegalovirus infection. TCRdb passed the reads through MiXCR, listing each CDR3 protein once. The sample contains some 230,000 distinct CDR3 sequences, about 20% of which appear only once. The source material was CD8+ T cells from PBMCs. These receptors came from a human donor in good health (CMV status not recorded). Some clones in this sample may be carry-over from other donors' samples.

The V and J genes are TRBV4-1 and TRBJ1-1; D is uncertain. There are 15 residues in the CDR3. V lost 1 base and J lost 6, with 15 bases in between. From germline, CDR1 is MGHRA and CDR2 YSYEKL. DNA of the CDR3: TGCGCCAGCAGCCAAGGACGTTTTTTTAGTTCTGAAGCTTTCTTT. The encoded protein is CASSQGRFFSSEAFF.

This clonotype has a handful of counts. CDR3 in amino acids: CATSDFGQGYGYTF. The CDR3 nucleotides read TGTGCCACCAGTGATTTCGGGCAGGGCTATGGCTACACCTTC. The rearrangement uses TRBV24-1 and TRBJ1-2, with D possibly being TRBD1 (5 bases). The CDR3 sequence is 14 residues long. The germline V gene has CDR1 KGHDR and CDR2 SFDVKD. Trimming removed 1 base at V and 4 bases at J, with 9 bases between.

The chain couples TRBV27 to TRBJ2-1; the D gene could be TRBD1 or TRBD2 (5 bases each). Germline V lookup: CDR1 MNHEY, CDR2 SMNVEV (reference sequence). The CDR3 length is 13 residues. With 4 bases removed from V and 9 bases from J, the gap between germline ends came to 13 bases. The CDR3 bases are TGTGCCAGCAGTTACGGGACCCTGGTTGAGCAGTTCTTC. This codes for CASSYGTLVEQFF.

The rearrangement uses TRBV20-1 and TRBJ2-1; 9 bases map to TRBD2. CDR1 is DFQATT, CDR2 SNEGSKA, per germline (reference sequence). The CDR3 runs to 19 residues. Trimming removed 0 bases from V and 0 bases from J; junction bases left unmatched: 12. The CDR3 reads CSARDYSGGLMSSYNEQFF. The CDR3 coding sequence is TGCAGTGCTAGAGATTATAGCGGGGGCCTCATGAGCTCCTACAATGAGCAGTTCTTC.

This chain connects TRBV12-3 or TRBV12-4 to TRBJ2-5, with 8 bases fitting TRBD1. This CDR3 has 11 residues. J lost 7 bases, V lost 5 bases, and 0 bases had no gene match. The CDR3 nucleotides are TGTGCCAGCAGTGGACAGGGGACCCAGTACTTC. Protein: CASSGQGTQYF.

The chain is built from TRBV28 and TRBJ2-1, with TRBD2 matching 12 bases. The CDR3 covers 17 residues. The ends lost 4 bases at V and 1 base at J; junction bases unmatched: 5. CDR1 and CDR2 from the germline V gene are MDHEN and SYDVKM. CDR3 coding DNA: TGTGCCAGCAGTTCCTCTAGCGGGGGGGGATCCTACAATGAGCAGTTCTTC. It encodes CASSSSSGGGSYNEQFF.

This clonotype was observed a few times. The rearrangement joins TRBV20-1 to TRBJ2-1; 8 nucleotides agree with TRBD1. This CDR3 is 13 amino acids long. The ends lost 6 bases at V and 8 bases at J; junction bases unmatched: 9. Germline V lookup: CDR1 DFQATT, CDR2 SNEGSKA (reference sequence). The CDR3 is CSARQGRLDEQFF. The CDR3 DNA follows: TGCAGTGCCCGACAGGGGAGGTTGGATGAGCAGTTCTTC.

The DNA of the CDR3 is TGTGCCAGCAGCCAAGACTACCACACCGGGGAGCTGTTTTTT. Protein product: CASSQDYHTGELFF. The chain carries TRBV12-3 or TRBV12-4 and TRBJ2-2, with D possibly being TRBD2 (5 bases). Trimming shortened V by 6 bases and J by 3 bases, and 11 bases separated the two germline ends. This CDR3 has 14 amino acids.

This clonotype was observed a handful of times. The chain joins TRBV28 to TRBJ1-2; tentative D call: TRBD1 (6 bases). There are 15 residues in the CDR3. V was pared by 5 bases and J by 4 bases, with 17 bases between. The germline V gene has CDR1 MDHEN and CDR2 SYDVKM. CDR3 loop: CASSGWAGDGYGYTF. CDR3 in DNA: TGTGCCAGCAGTGGCTGGGCAGGGGATGGCTATGGCTACACCTTC.

A few counts support this clonotype. This chain uses TRBV20-1 with TRBJ2-3; 10 bases are shared with TRBD2. The germline CDR1 and CDR2 sequences are DFQATT and SNEGSKA (reference sequence). The CDR3 has 16 residues. Germline trimming cut 1 base from V and 2 bases from J; bases unmatched to any gene: 6. The CDR3 nucleotides read TGCAGTGCTAGAGTGCTAGCGGGGGAGTTCACAGATACGCAGTATTTT. Translation: CSARVLAGEFTDTQYF.

This clonotype was seen at least ten times. This chain links TRBV2 with TRBJ2-7, with 9 positions matching TRBD1. CDR1 SNHLY and CDR2 FYNNEI come from the germline V gene. The CDR3 consists of 14 residues. Losses at the gene ends were 6 bases for V and 4 bases for J; bases not matched to a gene: 7. CDR3 nucleotides: TGTGCCAGCAGCGACGGACAGGGGCAATACGAGCAGTACTTC. It specifies CASSDGQGQYEQYF.

V usage is TRBV12-3 or TRBV12-4 and J usage is TRBJ1-1, with a possible D match to TRBD1 (5 bases). V lost 2 bases to trimming and J lost 4 bases, with 17 bases between them. This CDR3 has 16 amino acids. The DNA for the CDR3 is TGTGCCAGCAGTTTAATCGATAGGGGATCAGGCACTGAAGCTTTCTTT. It translates to CASSLIDRGSGTEAFF.

The chain joins TRBV28 to TRBJ1-3; possible D gene TRBD1, 6 bases. The germline V gene has CDR1 MDHEN and CDR2 SYDVKM. This CDR3 spans 16 amino acids. V was clipped by 1 base and J by 2 bases, with 12 bases between them. In nucleotides, the CDR3 is TGTGCCAGCAGTTTATTGGTGACAGGCGCTGGAAACACCATATATTTT. This translates into CASSLLVTGAGNTIYF.

This clonotype was observed many times. The chain has TRBV28 and TRBJ2-1, with D tentatively TRBD2 (5 bases). The germline V gene has CDR1 MDHEN and CDR2 SYDVKM. Trimming took 0 bases from V and 9 from J, leaving 6 bases between them. This CDR3 has 12 residues. CDR3 sequence: CASSLWRAEQFF. In DNA form, the CDR3 reads TGTGCCAGCAGTTTATGGAGGGCTGAGCAGTTCTTC. The whole variable domain, remainder taken from reference TRBV28 and TRBJ2-1, is DVKVTQSSRYLVKRTGEKVFLECVQDMDHENMFWYRQDPGLGLRLIYFSYDVKMKEKGDIPEGYSVSREKKERFSLILESASTNQTSMYLCASSLWRAEQFFGPGTRLTVL.

The V call is TRBV2, the J call TRBJ1-2; no reliable D call. Trimming left V 7 bases short and J 4 bases short, with 7 bases between. Germline-derived CDR1 and CDR2 are SNHLY and FYNNEI. This CDR3 has 11 amino acids. The CDR3 reads CASTDTYGYTF. Here the CDR3 DNA reads TGTGCCAGCACCGACACCTATGGCTACACCTTC.

This clonotype occurred many times. This sequence joins TRBV7-2 and TRBJ2-7; maybe TRBD2 (6 bases). Trimming cost V 4 bases and J 2 bases, with 12 bases left between them. The CDR3 length is 14 residues. The germline gives CDR1 SGHTA, CDR2 FQGNSA. CDR3 loop: CASSSGLEPYEQYF. The DNA for the CDR3 is TGTGCCAGCAGCTCGGGACTTGAGCCCTACGAGCAGTACTTC.

The genes are TRBV28 and TRBJ2-7; TRBD1 aligns across 9 bases. This CDR3 is built from 15 residues. CDR1 and CDR2 (germline): MDHEN, SYDVKM. V was pared by 4 bases and J by 5 bases, with 9 bases of the junction left unmatched. CDR3 amino acids: CASSSPRDRADEQYF. The CDR3 DNA sequence: TGTGCCAGCAGTTCCCCCCGGGACAGGGCAGACGAGCAGTACTTC.